This passage covers 6 T cell receptor beta chains from one sample sequenced in a study of cytomegalovirus exposure and HLA in healthy donors. A multiplex PCR was run with 60 Vbeta primers and 13 Jbeta primers. Sequencing used immunoSEQ multiplex PCR; TCRdb keeps in-frame clones, though not all of them. The data show over 150,000 clones, about 80% seen once. The sequenced sample was PBMCs. The receptors were gathered from a man between 25 and 39 years old in good health and CMV-seropositive.

This chain uses TRBV9 with TRBJ1-1; TRBD1 might be the D (6 bases). CDR1 is SGDLS, CDR2 YYNGEE, per germline. This CDR3 has 14 amino acids. Trimming left V 4 bases short and J 5 bases short, with 15 bases between. Here the CDR3 DNA reads TGTGCCAGCAGCTCTAGAGGGGGGGGAACTGAAGCTTTCTTT. This encodes CASSSRGGGTEAFF. Complete variable domain (other parts from reference TRBV9 and TRBJ1-1): DSGVTQTPKHLITATGQRVTLRCSPRSGDLSVYWYQQSLDQGLQFLIQYYNGEERAKGNILERFSAQQFPDLHSELNLSSLELGDSALYFCASSSRGGGTEAFFGQGTRLTVV.

The gene calls are TRBV6-1 and TRBJ1-1; 10 bases agree with TRBD1. Germline V gene sequence: CDR1 MNHNS, CDR2 SASEGT. J was trimmed by 4 bases and V by 4 bases; bases with no gene match: 6. This CDR3 region has 15 residues. CDR3 DNA: TGTGCCAGCAGTGGTGGGACAGGGGTTTTCACTGAAGCTTTCTTT. Its protein is CASSGGTGVFTEAFF.

This clone was detected once. The CDR3 here is CASSLYRGSGAGANVLTF. In DNA form, the CDR3 reads TGTGCCAGCAGTTTGTACAGGGGTTCCGGAGCTGGGGCCAACGTCCTGACTTTC. The rearrangement joins TRBV27 to TRBJ2-6, with 7 bases that match TRBD1. CDR3 length: 18 residues. J gave up 2 bases and V 3 bases, and 10 bases lay outside the gene matches. Germline V gives CDR1 MNHEY, CDR2 SMNVEV (reference sequence).

This clone was picked up one time. This chain uses TRBV9 with TRBJ1-1, with TRBD1 matching over 7 bases. V shed 3 bases and J 2 bases; nucleotides not matched to a gene: 4. The germline gives CDR1 SGDLS, CDR2 YYNGEE. The CDR3 extends over 14 amino acids. The CDR3 sequence: CASSGTGLNTEAFF. The DNA for the CDR3 is TGTGCCAGCAGCGGGACAGGCTTAAACACTGAAGCTTTCTTT.

The V and J genes are TRBV5-1 and TRBJ1-4, with unresolved D. CDR1 is SGHRS and CDR2 is YFSETQ in the germline V gene. The CDR3 totals 11 residues. The V end was cut by 4 bases, the J end by 10 bases, with 8 bases between. The CDR3 here is CASSLAGKLFF. The CDR3 DNA follows: TGCGCCAGCAGCCTGGCCGGAAAACTGTTTTTT.

This chain connects TRBV18 to TRBJ2-2; the match to TRBD1 covers 7 bases. Germline V gene sequence: CDR1 KGHSH, CDR2 LQKENI. V was pared by 1 base and J by 2 bases, with 1 base of the junction left unmatched. This CDR3 spans 15 amino acids. The CDR3 loop is CASSPRQGNTGELFF. The CDR3 DNA reads as TGTGCCAGCTCACCACGACAGGGCAACACCGGGGAGCTGTTTTTT.